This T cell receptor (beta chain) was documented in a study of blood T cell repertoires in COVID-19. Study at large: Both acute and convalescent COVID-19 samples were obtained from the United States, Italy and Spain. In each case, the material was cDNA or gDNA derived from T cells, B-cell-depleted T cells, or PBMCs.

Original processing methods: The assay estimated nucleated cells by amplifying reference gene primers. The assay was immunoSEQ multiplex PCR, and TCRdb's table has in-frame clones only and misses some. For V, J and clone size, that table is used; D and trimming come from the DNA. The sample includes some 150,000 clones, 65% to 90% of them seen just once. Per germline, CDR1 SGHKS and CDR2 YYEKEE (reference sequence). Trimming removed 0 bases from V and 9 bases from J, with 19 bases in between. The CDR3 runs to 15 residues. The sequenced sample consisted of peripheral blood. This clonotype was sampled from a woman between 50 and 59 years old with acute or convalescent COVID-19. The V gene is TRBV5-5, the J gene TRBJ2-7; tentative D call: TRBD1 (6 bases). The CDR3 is CASSLGPGVPVRQYF. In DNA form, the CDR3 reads TGTGCCAGCAGCTTGGGGCCAGGGGTACCAGTGAGGCAGTACTTC.